This T cell receptor beta chain is drawn from a study of early T cells in non-severe SARS-CoV-2 infection. For the study at large: Sequencing used unsorted whole-blood bulk RNA, so chains lack pairing. Study-level results: Anti-spike CD8 responses were favored in VDJdb matching, and private and CD4 specificities were missed.

cDNA molecules, individually, were tagged with unique molecular identifiers. TCRdb called the 5' RACE reads again in MiXCR, with one record for every CDR3 protein. Counted here are approximately 76,000 distinct CDR3 sequences, 12% occurring once; the ten biggest clones make up 1.3%. This clonotype has a handful of counts. Its cognate antigen is unknown. V was clipped by 2 bases and J by 10 bases, with 14 bases between them. The germline V gene has CDR1 MDHEN and CDR2 SYDVKM. The CDR3 is 13 amino acids. This sequence was found in an adult who was a healthcare worker with PCR-confirmed SARS-CoV-2 infection or an uninfected control (not recorded which). The sample taken for sequencing was whole blood. The chain is built from TRBV28 and TRBJ1-1; D may be TRBD1 (5 bases). The CDR3 loop is CASSLGQPLGAFF. DNA for the CDR3: TGTGCCAGCAGTTTAGGACAACCCCTTGGAGCTTTCTTT.